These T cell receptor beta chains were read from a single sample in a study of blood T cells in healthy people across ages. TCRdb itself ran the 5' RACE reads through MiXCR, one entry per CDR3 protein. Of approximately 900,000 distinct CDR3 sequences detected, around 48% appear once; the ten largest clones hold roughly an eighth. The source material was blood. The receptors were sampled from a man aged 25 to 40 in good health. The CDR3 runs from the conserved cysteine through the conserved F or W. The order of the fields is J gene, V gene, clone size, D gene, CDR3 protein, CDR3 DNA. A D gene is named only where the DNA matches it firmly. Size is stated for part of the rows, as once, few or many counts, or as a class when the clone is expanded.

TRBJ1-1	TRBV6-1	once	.	CASSEAPGTEAFF	TGTGCCAGCAGTGAAGCCCCGGGCACTGAAGCTTTCTTT
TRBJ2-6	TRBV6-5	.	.	CASSYSGESGANVLTF	TGTGCCAGCAGTTACTCAGGGGAATCTGGGGCCAACGTCCTGACTTTC
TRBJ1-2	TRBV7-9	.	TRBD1	CASSPQGGWDYGYTF	TGTGCCAGCAGCCCGCAAGGGGGCTGGGACTATGGCTACACCTTC
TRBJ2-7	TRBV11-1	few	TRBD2	CASSLGLAGFSEQYF	TGTGCCAGCAGCTTAGGACTAGCGGGTTTCTCCGAGCAGTACTTC
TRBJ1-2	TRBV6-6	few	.	CASSYEDSLYGYTF	TGTGCCAGCAGTTACGAAGACAGTCTCTATGGCTACACCTTC
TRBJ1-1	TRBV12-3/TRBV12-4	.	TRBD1	CASSLGQGRTNTEAFF	TGTGCCAGCAGTTTAGGACAGGGGAGGACGAACACTGAAGCTTTCTTT
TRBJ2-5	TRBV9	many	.	CASSVGYSGPEKTQYF	TGTGCCAGCAGCGTAGGATACTCGGGGCCCGAAAAGACCCAGTACTTC
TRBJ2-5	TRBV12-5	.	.	CASALSAGQETQYF	TGTGCTAGTGCCCTAAGCGCGGGCCAAGAGACCCAGTACTTC
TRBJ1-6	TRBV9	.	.	CASSVADLPNSYNSPLHF	TGTGCCAGCAGCGTGGCGGACCTCCCAAACTCCTATAATTCACCCCTCCACTTT
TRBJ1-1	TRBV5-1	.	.	CASSLVQDTEAFF	TGCGCCAGCAGCTTGGTGCAGGACACTGAAGCTTTCTTT
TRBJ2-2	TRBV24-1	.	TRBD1	CATKGQGVGELFF	TGTGCCACCAAGGGACAGGGAGTCGGGGAGCTGTTTTTT
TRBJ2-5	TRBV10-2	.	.	CASSEDLATTQYF	TGCGCCAGCAGTGAGGATCTAGCGACAACCCAGTACTTC
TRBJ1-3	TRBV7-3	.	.	CASSPPGGNTIYF	TGTGCCAGCAGCCCCCCAGGCGGCAACACCATATATTTT
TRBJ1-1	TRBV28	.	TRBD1	CASSTTGAKNTEAFF	TGTGCCAGCAGTACCACAGGGGCGAAGAACACTGAAGCTTTCTTT
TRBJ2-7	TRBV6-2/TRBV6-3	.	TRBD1	CASGQGPTDYEQYF	TGTGCCAGCGGACAGGGACCCACCGACTACGAGCAGTACTTC
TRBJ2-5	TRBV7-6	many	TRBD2	CASSSGTSGPNNEQYF	TGTGCCAGCAGCTCTGGGACTAGCGGCCCCAACAATGAGCAGTACTTC
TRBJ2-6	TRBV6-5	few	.	CASSKDAAGANVLTF	TGTGCCAGCAGTAAGGACGCAGCTGGGGCCAACGTCCTGACTTTC
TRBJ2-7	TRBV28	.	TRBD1	CASSLAGQGWYEQYF	TGTGCCAGCAGTTTGGCGGGACAGGGGTGGTACGAGCAGTACTTC
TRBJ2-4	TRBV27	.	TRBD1	CASSRDRGAKNIQYF	TGTGCCAGCAGTCGAGACAGGGGAGCCAAAAACATTCAGTACTTC